The clone carrying this T cell receptor beta chain was seen ten or more times. The antigen is not known. The data are from a study of read filtering for tumor transcriptome and immune sequencing. On the study more broadly: TCR-mapped reads were about 4 to 11 million with IR-seq versus about 85 to 1,300 with RNA-seq.

The CDR3 has 14 amino acids. J was trimmed by 1 base and V by 8 bases; bases with no gene match: 6. Study findings and constraints: The CD138-negative fraction was mixed bone marrow immune cells, not pure T cells.

This library used approximately 0.4 ug RNA and molecular barcoded adaptors spanning alpha/delta and beta/gamma chains. TCRdb used MiXCR to reprocess the reads, holding one entry per CDR3 protein. This table has around 65,000 distinct CDR3 sequences, roughly 19% appearing once. At the time of active disease, bone marrow was collected from every patient. The specimen was a population of CD138-negative cells sorted from bone marrow. The origin of this receptor is a donor at least 40 years old with multiple myeloma. The chain joins TRBV12-3 or TRBV12-4 to TRBJ2-5, with 8 bases matching TRBD1. The chain's CDR3 is CASARDRSQETQYF. As DNA, the CDR3 is TGTGCCAGCGCCCGGGACAGGTCCCAAGAGACCCAGTACTTC.